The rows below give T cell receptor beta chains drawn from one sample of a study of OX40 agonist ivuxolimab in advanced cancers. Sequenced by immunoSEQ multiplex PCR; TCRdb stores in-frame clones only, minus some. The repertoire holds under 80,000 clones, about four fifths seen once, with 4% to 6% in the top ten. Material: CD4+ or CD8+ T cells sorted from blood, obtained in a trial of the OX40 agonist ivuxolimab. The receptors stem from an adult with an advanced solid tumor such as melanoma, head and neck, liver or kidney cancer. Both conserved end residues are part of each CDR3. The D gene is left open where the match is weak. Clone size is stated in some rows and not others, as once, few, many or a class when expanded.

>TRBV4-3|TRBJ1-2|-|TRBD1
TGCGCCAGCAGCCAAGGGACAGGGGTTATGGGCGGCTACACCTTC
CASSQGTGVMGGYTF
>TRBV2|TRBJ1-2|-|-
TGTGCCAGCAGTGAAGTGTGGACAGTTCGCGTTAACTATGGCTACACCTTC
CASSEVWTVRVNYGYTF
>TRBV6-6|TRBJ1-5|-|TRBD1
TGTGCCAGCAGTCGGACAGGGGGTTCAACAGAACAGCCCCAGCATTTT
CASSRTGGSTEQPQHF
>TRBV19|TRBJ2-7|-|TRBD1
TGTGCCAGTAGTATCTCCCCGGGACAGGACTACGAGCAGTACTTC
CASSISPGQDYEQYF
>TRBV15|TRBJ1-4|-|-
TGTGCCACCAGCAGAGGAGAATCTAATGAAAAACTGTTTTTT
CATSRGESNEKLFF
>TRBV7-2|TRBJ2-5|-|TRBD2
TGTGCCAGCAGCCAGGGTTTTGAGGGAGGGGCCAGGACCCAGTACTTC
CASSQGFEGGARTQYF
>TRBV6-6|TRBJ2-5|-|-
TGTGCCAGCAGTTACTCGATAGGGATCCAAGAGACCCAGTACTTC
CASSYSIGIQETQYF
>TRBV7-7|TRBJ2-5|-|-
TGTGCTAGCAGCCTCCTCTTGGACTCAGAGACCCAGTACTTC
CASSLLLDSETQYF
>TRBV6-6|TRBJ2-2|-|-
TGTGCCAGCAGTTCAAGCTGGACCGGGGAGCTGTTTTTT
CASSSSWTGELFF
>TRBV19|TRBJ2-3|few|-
TGTGCCAGTAGTACGACTCGTCGTCCAGATACGCAGTATTTT
CASSTTRRPDTQYF
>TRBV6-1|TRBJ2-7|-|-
TGTGCCAGCAGTGGAGGAGGGTGGAGGTCCTACGAGCAGTACTTC
CASSGGGWRSYEQYF
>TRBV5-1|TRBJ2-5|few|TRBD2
TGCGCCAGCAAAACGGGAGGGCCACAGGAGACCCAGTACTTC
CASKTGGPQETQYF
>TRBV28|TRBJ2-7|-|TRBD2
TGTGCCAGCAGTTTCTCGAGAAGCGGGGCGACCCTATACGAGCAGTACTTC
CASSFSRSGATLYEQYF
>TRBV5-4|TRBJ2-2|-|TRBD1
TGTGCCAGCAGCCCCTCAGACAGGGGGGCCGGGGAGCTGTTTTTT
CASSPSDRGAGELFF
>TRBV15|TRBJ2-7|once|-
TGTGCCACCAGCAGAGGGTCGGGGCGGGGTGGACCCTACGAGCAGTACTTC
CATSRGSGRGGPYEQYF
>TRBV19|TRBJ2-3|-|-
TGTGCCAGTAGTTGGCAGCTACAGGTCGGCACAGATACGCAGTATTTT
CASSWQLQVGTDTQYF
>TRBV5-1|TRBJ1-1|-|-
TGCGCCAGCAGCTTGAACGAGGGAACTGAAGCTTTCTTT
CASSLNEGTEAFF
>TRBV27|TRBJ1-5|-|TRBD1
TGTGCCAGCAGTTTACCATACTCGAAGGACAGGGGAGTACAGCCCCAGCATTTT
CASSLPYSKDRGVQPQHF
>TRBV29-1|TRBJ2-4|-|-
TGCAGCGTTGGTCAAGCCGGGAAAAACATTCAGTACTTC
CSVGQAGKNIQYF
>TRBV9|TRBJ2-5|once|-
TGTGCCAGCAGCAGAGGGACCGAACCAGAGACCCAGTACTTC
CASSRGTEPETQYF
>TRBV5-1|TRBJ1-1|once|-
TGCGCCAGCAGCTTAACCCCGAACACTGAAGCTTTCTTT
CASSLTPNTEAFF
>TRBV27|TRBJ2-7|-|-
TGTGCCAGCAGCAAAGCAGGAGCGAGAGTCGAGCAGTACTTC
CASSKAGARVEQYF
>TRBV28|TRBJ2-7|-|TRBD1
TGTGCCAGCAGCTCAAACAGGGGGCCGTCCTACGAGCAGTACTTC
CASSSNRGPSYEQYF
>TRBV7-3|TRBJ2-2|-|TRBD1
TGTGCCAGCAGCTACTCCGGGACAGGGGGCGCCTCCGGGGAGCTGTTTTTT
CASSYSGTGGASGELFF
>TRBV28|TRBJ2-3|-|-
TGTGCCTCCGCGAAGTATACGCAGTATTTT
CASAKYTQYF
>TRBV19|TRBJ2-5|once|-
TGTGCCAGTAGTAAGAGCGGCCCGGAGACCCAGTACTTC
CASSKSGPETQYF
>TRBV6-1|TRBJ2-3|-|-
TGTGCCAGCAGGGAGGGGGCGGCAGATACGCAGTATTTT
CASREGAADTQYF
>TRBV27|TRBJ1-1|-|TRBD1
TGTGCCAGCAGTTGGGGGACAGAAAACACTGAAGCTTTCTTT
CASSWGTENTEAFF
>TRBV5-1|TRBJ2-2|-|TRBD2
TGCGCCAGCAGCATATCCGGGACTAGCGGAGCGAACACCGGGGAGCTGTTTTTT
CASSISGTSGANTGELFF
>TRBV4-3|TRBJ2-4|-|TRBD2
TGCGCCAGCAGCCGGGACTACGCCAAAAACATTCAGTACTTC
CASSRDYAKNIQYF
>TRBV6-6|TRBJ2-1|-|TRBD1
TGTGCCAGCAGGCAAGACAGGGGGGTGTACAATGAGCAGTTCTTC
CASRQDRGVYNEQFF
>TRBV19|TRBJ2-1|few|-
TGTGCCAGTAGTCAATTTTACAGGGCTCTCTACAATGAGCAGTTCTTC
CASSQFYRALYNEQFF
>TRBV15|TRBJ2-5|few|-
TGTGCCACCAGCAGAGATGTGGGGCAAGAGACCCAGTACTTC
CATSRDVGQETQYF
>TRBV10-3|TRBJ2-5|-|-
TGTGCCATCAGTGTACCGGGACAAGAGACCCAGTACTTC
CAISVPGQETQYF
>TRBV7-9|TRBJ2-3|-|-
TGTGCCAGCAGCTTAGTAGGGGCAGATACGCAGTATTTT
CASSLVGADTQYF
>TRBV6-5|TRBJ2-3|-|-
TGTGCCAGCAGTTCTTTTCTTTTCACAGATACGCAGTATTTT
CASSSFLFTDTQYF
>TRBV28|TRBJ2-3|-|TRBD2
TGTGCCAGCAGTTCCCTGGGACTAGCGGGAACAGATACGCAGTATTTT
CASSSLGLAGTDTQYF
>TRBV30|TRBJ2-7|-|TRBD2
TGTGCCTGGAATTCAACTAGCGGGAGATCTGGTGAGCAGTACTTC
CAWNSTSGRSGEQYF
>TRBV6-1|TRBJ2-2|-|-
TGTGCCAGCAGGTTCGCGACAGGGAACACCGGGGAGCTGTTTTTT
CASRFATGNTGELFF
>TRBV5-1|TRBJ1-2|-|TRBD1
TGCGCCAGCAGCACCGGGACAGGGGGTGTCTATGGCTACACCTTC
CASSTGTGGVYGYTF
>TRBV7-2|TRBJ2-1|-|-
TGTGCCAGCAGCTCCGGACTGGCAAATGAGCAGTTCTTC
CASSSGLANEQFF
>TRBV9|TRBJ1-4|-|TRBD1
TGTGCCAGCAGCCCTCCCGGGACAGGGGGTGTTGAAAAACTGTTTTTT
CASSPPGTGGVEKLFF
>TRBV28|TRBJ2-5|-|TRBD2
TGTGCCAGCAATCGGGGGGACCTACAAGAGACCCAGTACTTC
CASNRGDLQETQYF
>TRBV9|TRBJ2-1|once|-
TGTGCCAGCAGCGTTGGGACCTCGAACGTGAATGAGCAGTTCTTC
CASSVGTSNVNEQFF
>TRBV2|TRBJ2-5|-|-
TGTGCCAGCAGTTATACAACCGAGACCCAGTACTTC
CASSYTTETQYF
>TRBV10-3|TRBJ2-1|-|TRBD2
TGTGCCATCAGTGATGGGCTAGCGGGAGGCTATGAGCAGTTCTTC
CAISDGLAGGYEQFF
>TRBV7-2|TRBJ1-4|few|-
TGTGCCAGCAGCTCCATAGGTGGAGAAAAACTGTTTTTT
CASSSIGGEKLFF
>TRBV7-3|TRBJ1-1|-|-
TGTGCCAGCAGCTCCGGGGCGGTGGGCACTGAAGCTTTCTTT
CASSSGAVGTEAFF
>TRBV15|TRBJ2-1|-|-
TGTGCCACCAGCAGAGATCCAATTCCGAGCTCCTACAATGAGCAGTTCTTC
CATSRDPIPSSYNEQFF
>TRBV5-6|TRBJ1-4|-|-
TGTGCCAGCAGCTACAGCGGACAGAATAATAATGAAAAACTGTTTTTT
CASSYSGQNNNEKLFF
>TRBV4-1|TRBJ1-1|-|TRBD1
TGCGCCAGCAGCCAAGTTTACAGGGGGGGGACTGAAGCTTTCTTT
CASSQVYRGGTEAFF
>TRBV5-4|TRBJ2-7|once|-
TGTGCCAGCAGCTTGGTGGCAGGGAGCTCCTACGAGCAGTACTTC
CASSLVAGSSYEQYF
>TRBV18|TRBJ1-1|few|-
TGTGCCAGCTCACCAAGGGCCGGGGGGGGATCGAACACTGAAGCTTTCTTT
CASSPRAGGGSNTEAFF
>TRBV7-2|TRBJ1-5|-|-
TGTGCCAGCAGCTTACTAGGTAAACAGCCCCAGCATTTT
CASSLLGKQPQHF